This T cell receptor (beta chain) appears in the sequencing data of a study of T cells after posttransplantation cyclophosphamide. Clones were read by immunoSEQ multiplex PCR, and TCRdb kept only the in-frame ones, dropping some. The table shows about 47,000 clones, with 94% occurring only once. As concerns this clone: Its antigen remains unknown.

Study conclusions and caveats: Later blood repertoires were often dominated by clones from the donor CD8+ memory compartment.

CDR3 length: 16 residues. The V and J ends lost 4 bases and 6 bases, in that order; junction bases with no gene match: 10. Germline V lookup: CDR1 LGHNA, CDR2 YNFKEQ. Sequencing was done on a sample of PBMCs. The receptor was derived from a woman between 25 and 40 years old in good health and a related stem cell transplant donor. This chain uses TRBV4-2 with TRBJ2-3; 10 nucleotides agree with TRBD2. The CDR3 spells CASSPLAGGRRDTQYF. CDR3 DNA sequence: TGTGCCAGCAGCCCCTTAGCGGGGGGCCGGCGGGATACGCAGTATTTT.